This T cell receptor (beta chain) comes out of a study of liver allograft versus peripheral blood T cells. Study at large: Transplanted-liver and recipient peripheral blood T cell receptor repertoires were compared. Study observations and caveats: Repertoires found inside liver allografts reportedly differed from T cell receptor repertoires in peripheral blood.

In this sample, this clonotype turned up a few times. Its antigen is not known. One entry per CDR3 protein results from TCRdb running MiXCR on the reads. The data hold around 2,700 distinct CDR3 sequences, with around 15% observed a single time. This CDR3 has 15 amino acids. Per germline, CDR1 SGHAT and CDR2 FQNNGV. After removal of 3 bases from V and 7 bases from J, the junction contained 10 bases not matched to a gene. This sequence joins TRBV11-2 and TRBJ1-2, with 8 bases identical to TRBD1. The TCR originated in a human patient who had a liver transplant. Some T cells could come from the graft donor. CDR3 DNA: TGTGCCAGCAGCTTGACAGGGGCCCCCTTGGGTGGCTACACCTTC. As protein: CASSLTGAPLGGYTF.